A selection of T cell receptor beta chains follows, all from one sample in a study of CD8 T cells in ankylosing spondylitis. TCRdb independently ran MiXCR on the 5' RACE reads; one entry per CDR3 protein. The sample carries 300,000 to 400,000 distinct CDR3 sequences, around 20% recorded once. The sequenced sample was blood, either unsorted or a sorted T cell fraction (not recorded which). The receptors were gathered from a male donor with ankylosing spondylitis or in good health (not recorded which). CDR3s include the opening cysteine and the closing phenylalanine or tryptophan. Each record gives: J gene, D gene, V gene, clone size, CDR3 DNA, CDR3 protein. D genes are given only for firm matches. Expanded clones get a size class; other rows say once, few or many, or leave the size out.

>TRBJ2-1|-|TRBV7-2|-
TGTGCCAGCGCTGATCAGTTCTTC
CASADQFF
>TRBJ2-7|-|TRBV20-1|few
TGCAGTGCTAGGGTAGAGGGGGGCCACGAGCAGTACTTC
CSARVEGGHEQYF
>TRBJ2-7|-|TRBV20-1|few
TGCAGTGCTAGAGATTTGCCCGAACTGAAGACCTACGAGCAGTACTTC
CSARDLPELKTYEQYF
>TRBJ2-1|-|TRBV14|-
TGTGCCAGCAGCCAAGGTCCCCAGTGGGCCGATGAGCAGTTCTTC
CASSQGPQWADEQFF
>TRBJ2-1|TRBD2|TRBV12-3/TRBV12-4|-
TGTGCCAGCAATACCGGGACTAGCGGGCCCTACAATGAGCAGTTCTTC
CASNTGTSGPYNEQFF
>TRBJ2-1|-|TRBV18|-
TGTGCCAGCTCACCTCGGGACACCTCCTACAATGAGCAGTTCTTC
CASSPRDTSYNEQFF
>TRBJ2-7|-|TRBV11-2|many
TGTGCCAGCACTTACAGCTACGAGCAGTACTTC
CASTYSYEQYF
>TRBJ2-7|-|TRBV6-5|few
TGTGCCAGCAGTTATGGGGTTTCCTACGAGCAGTACTTC
CASSYGVSYEQYF
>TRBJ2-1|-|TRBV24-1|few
TGTGCCACCAGTGATTTCAAGGATGAGCAGTTCTTC
CATSDFKDEQFF
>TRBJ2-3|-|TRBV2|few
TGTGCCAGCACCCCCCTCGGGGATACGCAGTATTTT
CASTPLGDTQYF
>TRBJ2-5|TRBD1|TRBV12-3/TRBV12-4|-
TGTGCCAGCAGTTCCGACCTGACAGGGCTCCAGACCCAGTACTTC
CASSSDLTGLQTQYF
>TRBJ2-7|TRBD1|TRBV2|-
TGTGCCAGTCGGGACAGACAAACCTACGAGCAGTACTTC
CASRDRQTYEQYF
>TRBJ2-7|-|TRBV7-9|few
TGTGCCAGCAGCTCCGGACAATCTGGCTACGAGCAGTACTTC
CASSSGQSGYEQYF
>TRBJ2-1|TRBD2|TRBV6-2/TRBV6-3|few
TGTGCCAGCAGTTACTCATATATAGCGGGACATGAGCAGTTCTTC
CASSYSYIAGHEQFF
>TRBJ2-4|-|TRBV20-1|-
TGCAGTGCCCCAGCGTACAGGCTAGCCAAAAACATTCAGTACTTC
CSAPAYRLAKNIQYF
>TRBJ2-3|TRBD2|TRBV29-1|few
TGCAGCGTTGAATCTTGGGGGGGAGATACGCAGTATTTT
CSVESWGGDTQYF